This TCR beta chain emerged from a study of CD8 T cells in Susac syndrome. With random hexamers, reverse transcription was performed on roughly 0.5 to 1 ug of RNA. TCRdb re-called the immunoSEQ multiplex PCR reads through MiXCR, storing one row per CDR3 protein. The data contain some 190,000 distinct CDR3 sequences, roughly 94% of them singletons. This CDR3 comprises 12 residues. Trimming took 7 bases from V and 7 from J, leaving 10 bases between them. Germline loops: CDR1 LGHDT, CDR2 YNNKEL (reference sequence). The sequencing input was CD4+ T cells from PBMCs. The chain carries TRBV3-1 and TRBJ2-2; D is possibly TRBD1 (6 bases). This clonotype was sampled from a human donor in good health. This CDR3 is CASTQGYGELFF. The CDR3 nucleotides read TGTGCCAGCACTCAGGGGTACGGGGAGCTGTTTTTT. Full variable domain (missing parts from reference TRBV3-1 and TRBJ2-2): DTAVSQTPKYLVTQMGNDKSIKCEQNLGHDTMYWYKQDSKKFLKIMFSYNNKELIINETVPNRFSPKSPDKAHLNLHINSLELGDSAVYFCASTQGYGELFFGEGSRLTVL.